A selection of T cell receptor beta chains follows, all from one sample in a study of cytomegalovirus exposure and HLA in healthy donors. Method: immunoSEQ multiplex PCR; TCRdb's copy keeps in-frame clones and lacks some. The data contain fewer than 250,000 clones, about nine tenths of them singletons. Input material: PBMCs. The source is a woman under 30 in good health and CMV-seropositive. Both conserved end residues are part of each CDR3. The order of the fields is D gene, V gene, J gene, clone size, CDR3 DNA, CDR3 protein. A D gene is named only where the DNA matches it firmly. Clone size is stated in some rows and not others, as once, few, many or a class when expanded.

TRBD1	TRBV10-2	TRBJ1-4	NA	TGCGCCAGCAGCCCCCGGAGACAGGGTAATGAAAAACTGTTTTTT	CASSPRRQGNEKLFF
TRBD2	TRBV28	TRBJ2-3	NA	TGTGCCAGCAGTTTATCCGGCGGGAGGCCTGCAGATACGCAGTATTTT	CASSLSGGRPADTQYF
TRBD2	TRBV11-2	TRBJ2-7	NA	TGTGCCAGCAGCCGTCTAGCGGGACCCTATCAATACTTC	CASSRLAGPYQYF
TRBD1	TRBV5-4	TRBJ1-2	NA	TGTGCCAGCAGCTTGTTTGGACAGGGCGCGATCCGCCGTGGCTACACCTTC	CASSLFGQGAIRRGYTF
NA	TRBV6-1	TRBJ2-5	NA	TGTGCCAGCAGCCCCTTTGGGGGGTATCAAGAGACCCAGTACTTC	CASSPFGGYQETQYF
TRBD1	TRBV27	TRBJ2-7	NA	TGTGCCAGCAGCGGGACAGGCTCCTACGAGCAGTACTTC	CASSGTGSYEQYF
TRBD1	TRBV9	TRBJ1-2	NA	TGTGCCAGCAGCGTAGTGGACAGGGCACTGGTAGGCTACACCTTC	CASSVVDRALVGYTF
NA	TRBV4-1	TRBJ1-5	NA	TGCGCCAGCAGCCAAGGCAGAAGCAATCAGCCCCAGCATTTT	CASSQGRSNQPQHF
TRBD2	TRBV2	TRBJ2-1	NA	TGTGCCAGCGGGGGGGGAGCGGCCTACAATGAGCAGTTCTTC	CASGGGAAYNEQFF
TRBD2	TRBV7-2	TRBJ2-1	NA	TGTGCCAGCAGTTCAAGCGGGGGCCCGGGGAATGAGCAGTTCTTC	CASSSSGGPGNEQFF
NA	TRBV28	TRBJ1-3	NA	TGTGCCAGCAGGCGACGAGGCTCTGGAAACACCATATATTTT	CASRRRGSGNTIYF
NA	TRBV5-6	TRBJ2-7	few	TGTGCCAGCAGCTTCACGGGGGTCTACGAGCAGTACTTC	CASSFTGVYEQYF
NA	TRBV29-1	TRBJ2-7	NA	TGCAGCTCCGCGGCGGGGTCCACTCTTTCCGAGCAGTACTTC	CSSAAGSTLSEQYF
TRBD1	TRBV28	TRBJ2-7	NA	TGTGCCAGCAGAAGACAGGGGTCCGACGAGCAGTACTTC	CASRRQGSDEQYF